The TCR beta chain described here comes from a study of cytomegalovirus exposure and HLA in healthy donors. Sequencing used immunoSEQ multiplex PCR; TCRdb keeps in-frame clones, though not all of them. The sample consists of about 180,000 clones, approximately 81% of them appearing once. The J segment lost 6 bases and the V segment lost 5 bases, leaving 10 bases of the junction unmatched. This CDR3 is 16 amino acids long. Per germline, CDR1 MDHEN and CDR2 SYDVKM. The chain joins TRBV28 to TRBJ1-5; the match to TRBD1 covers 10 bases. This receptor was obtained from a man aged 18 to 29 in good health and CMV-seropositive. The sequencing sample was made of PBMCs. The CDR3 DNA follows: TGTGCCAGCAGTCCGCCCGGGACAGGGGAGTCTCAGCCCCAGCATTTT. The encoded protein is CASSPPGTGESQPQHF. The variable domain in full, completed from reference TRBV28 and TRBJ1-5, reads DVKVTQSSRYLVKRTGEKVFLECVQDMDHENMFWYRQDPGLGLRLIYFSYDVKMKEKGDIPEGYSVSREKKERFSLILESASTNQTSMYLCASSPPGTGESQPQHFGDGTRLSIL.